Listed below are T cell receptor beta chains from one sample, sequenced in a study of T-cell reconstitution after alpha-beta-depleted transplantation in children. TCRdb used MiXCR to reprocess the PCR reads, holding one entry per CDR3 protein. The data show 400,000 to 500,000 distinct CDR3 sequences, approximately 11% seen once. The material was PBMCs from the stem cell graft donor, obtained from the stem cell graft. These receptors were collected from a human donor who donated a stem cell graft to a child with acute myeloid leukemia. The CDR3 runs from the conserved cysteine through the conserved F or W. Each record gives: D gene, V gene, CDR3 length, clone size, J gene, CDR3 DNA, CDR3 protein. D genes are given only for firm matches. Size tells how often a clone was seen (once, few, many) or the class of an expanded clone, and some rows leave it out.

-	TRBV6-5	14	-	TRBJ2-5	TGTGCCAGCAGTTACACACAGTGGTCCGAGACCCAGTACTTC	CASSYTQWSETQYF
-	TRBV7-6	14	many	TRBJ2-1	TGTGCCAGCAGCGCACCGGGACTCTACAATGAGCAGTTCTTC	CASSAPGLYNEQFF
-	TRBV12-3/TRBV12-4	12	-	TRBJ1-2	TGTGCCAGCAGTGACCTTAACTATGGCTACACCTTC	CASSDLNYGYTF
TRBD2	TRBV7-2	14	-	TRBJ2-5	TGTGCCAGCAGCGGCGGGGGGTCCCAAGAGACCCAGTACTTC	CASSGGGSQETQYF
-	TRBV12-3/TRBV12-4	14	-	TRBJ2-7	TGTGCCAGCAGTACCGGGACGGTACCCTACGAGCAGTACTTC	CASSTGTVPYEQYF
TRBD2	TRBV29-1	13	many	TRBJ2-5	TGCAGCGCGGGACTAGCGGTGCAAGAGACCCAGTACTTC	CSAGLAVQETQYF
TRBD2	TRBV20-1	12	few	TRBJ2-5	TGCAGTGCTTTTATCGGGACTAGCGGGACCTACTTC	CSAFIGTSGTYF
-	TRBV20-1	12	many	TRBJ1-2	TGCAGTGCTAGCGCCGGTAATATGGGCTACACCTTC	CSASAGNMGYTF
-	TRBV20-1	15	many	TRBJ2-1	TGCAGTGCTAGTGTCAGGGGAGGTATGGGAAATGAGCAGTTCTTC	CSASVRGGMGNEQFF
TRBD2	TRBV7-2	15	few	TRBJ2-7	TGTGCCAGCAGCTTCCTTAGCGGGAGCGGCTACGAGCAGTACTTC	CASSFLSGSGYEQYF
TRBD1	TRBV5-1	16	few	TRBJ2-6	TGCGCCAGCAGCCCGGGACAGAGCTCTGGGGCCAACGTCCTGACTTTC	CASSPGQSSGANVLTF
-	TRBV12-3/TRBV12-4	14	-	TRBJ2-3	TGTGCCAGCAGTTCCACGACAGGTTGGGATACGCAGTATTTT	CASSSTTGWDTQYF
TRBD1	TRBV20-1	13	-	TRBJ1-2	TGCAGTGCTAGAGATACCAGGGGGCCGGGCTACACCTTC	CSARDTRGPGYTF
TRBD2	TRBV5-1	13	-	TRBJ2-1	TGCGCCAGCGCGCGCGCGGGGGGCAATGAGCAGTTCTTC	CASARAGGNEQFF
-	TRBV9	16	many	TRBJ1-1	TGTGCCAGCAGCGGATCCTCGGAGGGCCCGAACACTGAAGCTTTCTTT	CASSGSSEGPNTEAFF
TRBD2	TRBV11-2	19	-	TRBJ2-1	TGTGCCAGCAGCTTAGGCGGGGTGCGGACTAGCGGGGTCTACAATGAGCAGTTCTTC	CASSLGGVRTSGVYNEQFF
-	TRBV7-8	13	-	TRBJ1-1	TGTGCCAGCAGCTTAGGGCCGGTTAATGAAGCTTTCTTT	CASSLGPVNEAFF
-	TRBV5-1	13	-	TRBJ1-1	TGCGCCAGCAGCTTGTACGAGAACACTGAAGCTTTCTTT	CASSLYENTEAFF
-	TRBV5-5	13	many	TRBJ2-6	TGTGCCAGCACTGGCTCTGGGGCCAACGTCCTGACTTTC	CASTGSGANVLTF
-	TRBV20-1	14	few	TRBJ2-1	TGCAGTGCTAGAGATTCGATCAGGGTAAATGAGCAGTTCTTC	CSARDSIRVNEQFF
TRBD2	TRBV7-2	15	many	TRBJ2-7	TGTGCCAGCAGCTTTGGACTAGCGGGAGCTGTTGAGCAGTACTTC	CASSFGLAGAVEQYF
-	TRBV12-3/TRBV12-4	14	few	TRBJ1-1	TGTGCCAGCAGTTTCGCAGGACAAGGCCGTGAAGCTTTCTTT	CASSFAGQGREAFF
-	TRBV5-1	15	few	TRBJ1-3	TGCGCCAGCAGCTTGGACCAGGGCGCGAGAAACACCATATATTTT	CASSLDQGARNTIYF
TRBD1	TRBV6-2/TRBV6-3	15	few	TRBJ1-2	TGTGCCAGCAGTCCGTTAAGGGGGCCGGGCTATGGCTACACCTTC	CASSPLRGPGYGYTF
TRBD1	TRBV10-3	15	many	TRBJ2-1	TGTGCCATCAGCCGACAGGGAAGGACCTACAATGAGCAGTTCTTC	CAISRQGRTYNEQFF
-	TRBV5-6	14	-	TRBJ2-7	TGTGCCAGCAGCTTGGAGTTAGCGACATACGAGCAGTACTTC	CASSLELATYEQYF
-	TRBV29-1	13	-	TRBJ1-1	TGCAGCACACAAGGGAGCATGAACACTGAAGCTTTCTTT	CSTQGSMNTEAFF
TRBD2	TRBV9	16	few	TRBJ2-3	TGTGCCAGCAGCGTAGCGGGAGGATCTGTCACAGATACGCAGTATTTT	CASSVAGGSVTDTQYF
-	TRBV12-3/TRBV12-4	15	-	TRBJ2-2	TGTGCCAGCAGTTTATCCGGGCAGGCAGGCGGGGAGCTGTTTTTT	CASSLSGQAGGELFF
-	TRBV7-2	12	-	TRBJ2-7	TGTGCCAGCAGCTTTCAGGGTTGGGAGCAGTACTTC	CASSFQGWEQYF
TRBD1	TRBV20-1	15	-	TRBJ2-1	TGCAGTGCTAGAGATATTGGGACAGGGTCGAATGAGCAGTTCTTC	CSARDIGTGSNEQFF
TRBD2	TRBV30	13	-	TRBJ2-3	TGTGCCTGGGCTAGCGGGGTGATAGATACGCAGTATTTT	CAWASGVIDTQYF
TRBD1	TRBV20-1	15	-	TRBJ2-5	TGCAGTGCTAGGGCCGGGACAGGGAAGGTGGAGACCCAGTACTTC	CSARAGTGKVETQYF
TRBD2	TRBV6-1	15	-	TRBJ2-3	TGTGCCAGCAGTGTAGCGGGAGGGCCTATAGATACGCAGTATTTT	CASSVAGGPIDTQYF
-	TRBV28	14	-	TRBJ2-5	TGTGCCAGCACACCGGGACGACCTCCCGAGACCCAGTACTTC	CASTPGRPPETQYF
TRBD2	TRBV5-1	18	few	TRBJ2-3	TGCGCCAGCAGCCCTGGACTAGCGGGGGGCCGGGACACAGATACGCAGTATTTT	CASSPGLAGGRDTDTQYF
-	TRBV18	12	few	TRBJ2-2	TGTGCCAGCTCGGGGACCACCGGGGAGCTGTTTTTT	CASSGTTGELFF
TRBD1	TRBV29-1	12	-	TRBJ2-7	TGCAGCGTTGTGGGGGACAGGGACGAGCAGTACTTC	CSVVGDRDEQYF
TRBD1	TRBV14	14	-	TRBJ1-2	TGTGCCAGCAGCCTAGGGACAGGGGGCTATGGCTACACCTTC	CASSLGTGGYGYTF
TRBD2	TRBV18	14	many	TRBJ2-7	TGTGCCAGCTCACCAGGGACTAGCTCTGGCGAGCAGTACTTC	CASSPGTSSGEQYF
TRBD2	TRBV6-2/TRBV6-3	14	few	TRBJ2-4	TGTGCCAGCAGTTACCTAGCGGGAGGGCCCGCCCAGTACTTC	CASSYLAGGPAQYF
TRBD2	TRBV5-1	16	few	TRBJ2-1	TGCGCCAGCAGCCTATCAGGACTAGCCTTCTACAATGAGCAGTTCTTC	CASSLSGLAFYNEQFF
TRBD2	TRBV5-6	20	few	TRBJ2-3	TGTGCCAGCAGCTTTACTTTAGCGGGAGGGAACGTTGGTAGCACAGATACGCAGTATTTT	CASSFTLAGGNVGSTDTQYF